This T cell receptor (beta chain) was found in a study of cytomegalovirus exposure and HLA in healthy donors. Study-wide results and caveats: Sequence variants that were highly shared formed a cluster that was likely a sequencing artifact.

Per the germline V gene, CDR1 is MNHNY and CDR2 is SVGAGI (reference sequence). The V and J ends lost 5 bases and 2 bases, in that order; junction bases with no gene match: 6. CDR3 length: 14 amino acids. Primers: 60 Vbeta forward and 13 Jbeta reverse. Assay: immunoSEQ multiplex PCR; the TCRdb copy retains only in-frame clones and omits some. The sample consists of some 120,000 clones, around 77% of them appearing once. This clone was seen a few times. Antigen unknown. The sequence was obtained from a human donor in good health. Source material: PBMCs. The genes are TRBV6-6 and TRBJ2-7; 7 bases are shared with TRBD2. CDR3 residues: CASSMGGGPYEQYF. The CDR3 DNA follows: TGTGCCAGCAGTATGGGGGGGGGTCCCTACGAGCAGTACTTC.